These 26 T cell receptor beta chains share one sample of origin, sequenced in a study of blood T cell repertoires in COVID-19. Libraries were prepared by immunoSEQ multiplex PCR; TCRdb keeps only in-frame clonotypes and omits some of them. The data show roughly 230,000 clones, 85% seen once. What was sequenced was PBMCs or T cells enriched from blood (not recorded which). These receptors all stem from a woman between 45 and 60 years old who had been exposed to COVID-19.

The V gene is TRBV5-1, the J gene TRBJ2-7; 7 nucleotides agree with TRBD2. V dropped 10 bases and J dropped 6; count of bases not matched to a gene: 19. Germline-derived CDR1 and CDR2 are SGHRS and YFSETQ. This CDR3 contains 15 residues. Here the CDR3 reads CASGRGGTNTLEQYF. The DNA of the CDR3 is TGCGCCTCTGGAAGGGGAGGGACGAACACCCTCGAGCAGTACTTC.

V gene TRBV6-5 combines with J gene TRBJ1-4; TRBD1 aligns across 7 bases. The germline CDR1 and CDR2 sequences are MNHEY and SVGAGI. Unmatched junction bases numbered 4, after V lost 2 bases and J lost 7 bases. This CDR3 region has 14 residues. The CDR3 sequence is CASSYRGLSEKLFF. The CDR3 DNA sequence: TGTGCCAGCAGTTACAGGGGGCTAAGTGAAAAACTGTTTTTT.

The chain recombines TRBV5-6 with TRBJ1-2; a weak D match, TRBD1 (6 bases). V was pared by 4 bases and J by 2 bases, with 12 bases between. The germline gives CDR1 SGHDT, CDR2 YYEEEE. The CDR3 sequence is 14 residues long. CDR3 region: CASSPGQTNYGYTF. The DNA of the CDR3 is TGTGCCAGCAGCCCCGGACAGACGAACTATGGCTACACCTTC.

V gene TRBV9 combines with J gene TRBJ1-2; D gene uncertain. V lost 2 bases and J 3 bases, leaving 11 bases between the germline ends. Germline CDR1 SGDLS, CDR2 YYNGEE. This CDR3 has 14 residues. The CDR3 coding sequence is TGTGCCAGCAGCGTCGAGGGCCTTGACTATGGCTACACCTTC. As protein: CASSVEGLDYGYTF.

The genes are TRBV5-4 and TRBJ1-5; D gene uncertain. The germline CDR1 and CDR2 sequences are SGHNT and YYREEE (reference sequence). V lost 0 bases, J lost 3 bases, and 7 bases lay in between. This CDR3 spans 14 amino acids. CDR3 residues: CASSLGGNNQPQHF. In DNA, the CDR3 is TGTGCCAGCAGCTTGGGCGGAAACAATCAGCCCCAGCATTTT.

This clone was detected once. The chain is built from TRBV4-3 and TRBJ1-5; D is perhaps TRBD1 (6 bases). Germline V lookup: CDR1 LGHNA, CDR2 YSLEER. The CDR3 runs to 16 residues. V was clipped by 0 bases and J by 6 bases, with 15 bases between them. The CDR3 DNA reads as TGCGCCAGCAGCCAAGATCTGAACAGGGAGTTTCAGCCCCAGCATTTT. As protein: CASSQDLNREFQPQHF.

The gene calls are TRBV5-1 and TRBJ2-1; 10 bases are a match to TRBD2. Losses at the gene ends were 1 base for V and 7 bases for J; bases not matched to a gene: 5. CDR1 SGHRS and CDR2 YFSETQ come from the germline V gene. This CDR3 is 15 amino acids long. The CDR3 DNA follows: TGCGCCAGCAGCTTGTTGACTAGCGGGTCGAATGAGCAGTTCTTC. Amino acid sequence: CASSLLTSGSNEQFF.

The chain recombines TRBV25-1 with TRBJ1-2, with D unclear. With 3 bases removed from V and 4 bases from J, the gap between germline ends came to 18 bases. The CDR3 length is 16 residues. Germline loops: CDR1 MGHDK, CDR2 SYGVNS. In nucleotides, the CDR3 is TGTGCCAGCAGTGATCCCAAAAACGCGAATATCTATGGCTACACCTTC. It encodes CASSDPKNANIYGYTF.

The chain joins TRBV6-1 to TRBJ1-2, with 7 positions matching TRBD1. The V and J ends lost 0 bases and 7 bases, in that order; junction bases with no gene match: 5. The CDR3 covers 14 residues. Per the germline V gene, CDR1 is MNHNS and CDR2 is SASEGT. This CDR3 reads CASSEAPDRAGYTF. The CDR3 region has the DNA TGTGCCAGCAGTGAAGCTCCAGACAGGGCTGGCTACACCTTC.

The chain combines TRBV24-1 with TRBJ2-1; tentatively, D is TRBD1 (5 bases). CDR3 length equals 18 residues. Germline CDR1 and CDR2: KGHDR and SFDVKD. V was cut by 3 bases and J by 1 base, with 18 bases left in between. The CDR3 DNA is TGTGCCACCAGTGATGCCGTGACTGAGACAGAATCCTACAATGAGCAGTTCTTC. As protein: CATSDAVTETESYNEQFF.

In DNA, the CDR3 is TGTGCCAGCAGCGAGGACAGGTTCCCTGGAAACACCATATATTTT. As protein: CASSEDRFPGNTIYF. V and J are TRBV4-2 and TRBJ1-3; the match to TRBD1 covers 7 bases. Per the germline V gene, CDR1 is LGHNA and CDR2 is YNFKEQ. The ends lost 5 bases at V and 2 bases at J; junction bases unmatched: 6. The CDR3 is 15 residues long.

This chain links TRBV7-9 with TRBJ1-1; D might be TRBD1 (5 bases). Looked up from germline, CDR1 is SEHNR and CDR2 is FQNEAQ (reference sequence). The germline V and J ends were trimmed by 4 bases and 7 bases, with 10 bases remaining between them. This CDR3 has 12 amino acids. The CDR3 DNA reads TGTGCCAGCAGCTCTGCCAGGGTTGAAGCTTTCTTT. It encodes CASSSARVEAFF.

The CDR3 protein is CASSVAIGGGVSGNTIYF. CDR3 in DNA: TGTGCCAGCAGCGTAGCTATCGGGGGAGGGGTCTCTGGAAACACCATATATTTT. The chain has TRBV9 and TRBJ1-3; maybe TRBD1 (5 bases). There are 18 residues in the CDR3. Trimming removed 0 bases from V and 0 bases from J, with 16 bases in between. The germline CDR1 and CDR2 sequences are SGDLS and YYNGEE.

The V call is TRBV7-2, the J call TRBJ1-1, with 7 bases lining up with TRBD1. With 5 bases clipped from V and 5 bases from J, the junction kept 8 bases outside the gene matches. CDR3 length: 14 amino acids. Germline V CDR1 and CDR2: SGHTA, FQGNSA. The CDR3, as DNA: TGTGCCAGCAGCGGGGCAGGGGGACGGACTGAAGCTTTCTTT. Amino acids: CASSGAGGRTEAFF. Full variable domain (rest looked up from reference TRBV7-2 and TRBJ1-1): GAGVSQSPSNKVTEKGKDVELRCDPISGHTALYWYRQSLGQGLEFLIYFQGNSAPDKSGLPSDRFSAERTGGSVSTLTIQRTQQEDSAVYLCASSGAGGRTEAFFGQGTRLTVV.

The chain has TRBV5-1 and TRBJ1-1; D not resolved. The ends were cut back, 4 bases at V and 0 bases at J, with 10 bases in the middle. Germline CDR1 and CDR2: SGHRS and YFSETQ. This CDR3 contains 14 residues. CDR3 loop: CASSPGLMNTEAFF. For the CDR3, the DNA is TGCGCCAGCAGCCCCGGTCTTATGAACACTGAAGCTTTCTTT.

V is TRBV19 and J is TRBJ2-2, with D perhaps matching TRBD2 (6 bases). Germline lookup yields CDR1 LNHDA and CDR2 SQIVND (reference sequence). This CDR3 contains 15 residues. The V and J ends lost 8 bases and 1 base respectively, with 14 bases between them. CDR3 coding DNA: TGTGCCAGTCATCCGGGGACTGTGAACACCGGGGAGCTGTTTTTT. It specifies CASHPGTVNTGELFF.

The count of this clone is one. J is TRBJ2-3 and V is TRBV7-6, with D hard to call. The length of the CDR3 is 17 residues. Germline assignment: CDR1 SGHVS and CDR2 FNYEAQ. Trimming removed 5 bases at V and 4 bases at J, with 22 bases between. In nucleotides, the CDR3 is TGTGCCAGCAGCCAAGAGGTTGGCTTCATCACCCCAGATACGCAGTATTTT. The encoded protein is CASSQEVGFITPDTQYF.

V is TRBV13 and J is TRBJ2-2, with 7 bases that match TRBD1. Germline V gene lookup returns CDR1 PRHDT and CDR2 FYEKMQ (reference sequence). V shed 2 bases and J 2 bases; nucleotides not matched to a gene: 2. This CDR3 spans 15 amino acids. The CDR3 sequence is CASSLRQGNTGELFF. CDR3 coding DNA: TGTGCCAGCAGCTTAAGACAGGGAAACACCGGGGAGCTGTTTTTT.

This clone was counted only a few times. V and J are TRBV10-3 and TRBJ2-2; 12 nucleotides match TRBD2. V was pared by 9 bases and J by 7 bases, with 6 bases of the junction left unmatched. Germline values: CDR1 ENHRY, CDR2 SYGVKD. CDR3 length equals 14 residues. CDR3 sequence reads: CAMSSGGESGELFF. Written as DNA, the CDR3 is TGTGCCATGTCTAGCGGGGGGGAGAGCGGGGAGCTGTTTTTT.

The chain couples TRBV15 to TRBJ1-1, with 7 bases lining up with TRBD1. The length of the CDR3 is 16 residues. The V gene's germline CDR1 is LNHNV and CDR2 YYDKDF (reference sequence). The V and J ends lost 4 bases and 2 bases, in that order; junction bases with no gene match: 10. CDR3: CATSTPTGNRNTEAFF. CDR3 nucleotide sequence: TGTGCCACCAGCACCCCGACAGGGAATAGAAACACTGAAGCTTTCTTT.

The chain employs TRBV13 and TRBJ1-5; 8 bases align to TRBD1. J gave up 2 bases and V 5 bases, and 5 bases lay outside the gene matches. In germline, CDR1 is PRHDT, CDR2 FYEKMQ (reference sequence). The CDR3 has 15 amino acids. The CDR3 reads CASSPGGEGNQPQHF. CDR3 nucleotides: TGTGCCAGCAGCCCAGGGGGCGAGGGCAATCAGCCCCAGCATTTT. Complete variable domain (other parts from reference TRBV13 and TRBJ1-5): AAGVIQSPRHLIKEKRETATLKCYPIPRHDTVYWYQQGPGQDPQFLISFYEKMQSDKGSIPDRFSAQQFSDYHSELNMSSLELGDSALYFCASSPGGEGNQPQHFGDGTRLSIL.

Written as DNA, the CDR3 is TGTGCCAGCAGTGGAAGCAGGGTGACCTACGAGCAGTACTTC. It specifies CASSGSRVTYEQYF. This chain joins TRBV2 and TRBJ2-7; weak D call: TRBD1 (5 bases). The CDR3 runs to 14 residues. In germline, CDR1 is SNHLY, CDR2 FYNNEI. The germline V and J ends were trimmed by 4 bases and 2 bases, with 12 bases remaining between them.

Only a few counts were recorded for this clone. The CDR3 nucleotides read TGTGCCAGCAGCCAAGAAGGTGGGAGGGAAGCTTTCTTT. Amino acids: CASSQEGGREAFF. V is TRBV14 and J is TRBJ1-1; D not resolved. Germline CDR1 SGHDN, CDR2 FVKESK. This CDR3 comprises 13 residues. V was shortened by 0 bases and J by 8 bases, with 10 bases between the two germline ends.

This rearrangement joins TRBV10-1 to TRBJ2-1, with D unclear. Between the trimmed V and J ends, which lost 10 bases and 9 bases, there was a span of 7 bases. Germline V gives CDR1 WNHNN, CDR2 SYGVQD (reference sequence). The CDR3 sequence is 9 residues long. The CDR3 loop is CATDTEQFF. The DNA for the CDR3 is TGCGCCACCGACACTGAGCAGTTCTTC.

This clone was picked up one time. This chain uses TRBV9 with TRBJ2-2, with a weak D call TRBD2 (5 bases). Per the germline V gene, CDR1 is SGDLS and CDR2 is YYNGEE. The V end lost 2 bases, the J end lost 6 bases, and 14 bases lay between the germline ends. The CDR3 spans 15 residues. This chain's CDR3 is CASSVRAPGAGELFF. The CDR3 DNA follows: TGTGCCAGCAGCGTCCGGGCTCCCGGGGCCGGGGAGCTGTTTTTT.

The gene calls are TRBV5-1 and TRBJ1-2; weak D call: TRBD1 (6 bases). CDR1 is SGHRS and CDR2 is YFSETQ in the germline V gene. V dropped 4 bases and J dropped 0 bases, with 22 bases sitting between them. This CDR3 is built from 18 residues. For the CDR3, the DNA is TGCGCCAGCAGCCAGTCCTATACAGGGATCGAGGCTAACTATGGCTACACCTTC. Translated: CASSQSYTGIEANYGYTF.